This TCR beta chain is drawn from a study of PD-L1 blockade in urothelial cancer. Across the study: Researchers looked at the blood 3 weeks (second dose) and 6 weeks after treatment began. Blood-derived samples held a median approximately 140,000 T cells.

Patients had urothelial carcinoma that was locally advanced or metastatic. Each individual provided 1 to 8 samples (taken pretreatment and on-treatment). Produced via immunoSEQ multiplex PCR; TCRdb's table is partial and in-frame only. The profile covers some 35,000 clones, with 82% appearing a single time and around 18% taken by the ten largest. The CDR3 runs 14 residues. Germline-derived CDR1 and CDR2 are SQVTM and ANQGSEA. The V segment lost 5 bases and the J segment 7 bases; nucleotides outside the gene matches: 8. This clonotype was sampled from a man between 60 and 75 years old with urothelial cancer. The chain is built from TRBV29-1 and TRBJ1-6; TRBD1 matches 7 bases. Sequences were derived from PBMCs, sampled around atezolizumab (anti-PD-L1) treatment. CDR3 region: CSVQMNRGNSPLHF. The CDR3, as DNA: TGCAGCGTTCAGATGAACAGGGGAAATTCACCCCTCCACTTT.